The present T cell receptor (beta chain) was sequenced within a study of T-cell memory formation after mild COVID-19. 5'RACE with constant-segment primers yielded barcoded, UMI-tagged TCR alpha and TCR beta cDNA libraries. TCRdb analysed the 5' RACE reads with MiXCR anew, one entry per CDR3 protein. Of some 300,000 distinct CDR3 sequences listed, roughly 19% are singletons. The V and J ends lost 0 bases and 8 bases respectively, with 8 bases between them. Germline loops: CDR1 SGDLS, CDR2 YYNGEE. This CDR3 contains 12 residues. Sample: PBMCs or a T cell subset sorted from them (not recorded which). This chain connects TRBV9 to TRBJ1-2; unclear D gene. The sequence derives from a man younger than 35 who had mild COVID-19 (a few samples of this study predate the infection). Cell type and time point are not known. In nucleotides, the CDR3 is TGTGCCAGCAGCGTAGCGGGGTCGGGCTACACCTTC. This translates into CASSVAGSGYTF.